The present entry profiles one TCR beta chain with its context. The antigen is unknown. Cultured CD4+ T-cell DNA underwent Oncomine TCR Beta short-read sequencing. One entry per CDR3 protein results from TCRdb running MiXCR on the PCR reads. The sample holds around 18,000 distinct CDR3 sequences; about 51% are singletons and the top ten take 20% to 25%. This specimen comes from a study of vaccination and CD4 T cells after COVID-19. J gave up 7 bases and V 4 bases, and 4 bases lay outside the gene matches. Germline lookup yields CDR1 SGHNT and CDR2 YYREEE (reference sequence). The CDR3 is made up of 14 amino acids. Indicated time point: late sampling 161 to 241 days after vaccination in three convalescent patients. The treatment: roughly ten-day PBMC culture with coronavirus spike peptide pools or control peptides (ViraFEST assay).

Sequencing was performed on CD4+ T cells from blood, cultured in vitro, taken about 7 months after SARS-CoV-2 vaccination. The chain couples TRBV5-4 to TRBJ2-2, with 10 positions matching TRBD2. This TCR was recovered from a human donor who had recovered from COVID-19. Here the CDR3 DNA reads TGTGCCAGCAGCCTAGCGGGAGTTATCGGGGAGCTGTTTTTT. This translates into CASSLAGVIGELFF.